One sample yielded the 25 T cell receptor beta chains listed below, sequenced in a study of blood T cell repertoires in COVID-19. Method: immunoSEQ multiplex PCR; TCRdb's copy keeps in-frame clones and lacks some. Of 250,000 or so clones in the sample, 85% to 90% were seen once. The source material was PBMCs or T cells enriched from blood (not recorded which). The source is a man aged 50 to 60 who had been exposed to COVID-19.

V is TRBV5-1 and J is TRBJ1-6; no clear D gene. The CDR3 has 16 residues. The germline CDR1 and CDR2 sequences are SGHRS and YFSETQ. V was cut by 0 bases and J by 0 bases, with 7 bases left in between. The CDR3 protein is CASSLEQPSYNSPLHF. CDR3 coding DNA: TGCGCCAGCAGCTTGGAACAGCCCTCCTATAATTCACCCCTCCACTTT. The complete variable domain, with remaining parts taken from reference TRBV5-1 and TRBJ1-6, reads KAGVTQTPRYLIKTRGQQVTLSCSPISGHRSVSWYQQTPGQGLQFLFEYFSETQRNKGNFPGRFSGRQFSNSRSEMNVSTLELGDSALYLCASSLEQPSYNSPLHFGNGTRLTVT.

This sequence joins TRBV5-1 and TRBJ1-1; maybe TRBD1 (5 bases). CDR3 length equals 12 residues. Germline V CDR1 and CDR2: SGHRS, YFSETQ. V was clipped by 8 bases and J by 4 bases, with 12 bases between them. Here the CDR3 DNA reads TGCGCCAGTAATGTGGGGGGCACTGAAGCTTTCTTT. It encodes CASNVGGTEAFF.

The genes are TRBV13 and TRBJ1-3, with 8 bases lining up with TRBD1. The ends lost 2 bases at V and 4 bases at J; junction bases unmatched: 13. The CDR3 has 18 residues. Germline CDR1 is PRHDT and CDR2 is FYEKMQ (reference sequence). The CDR3 nucleotides read TGTGCCAGCAGCTTAATGACAGGGGTAAATGTTGGAGGAAACACCATATATTTT. This encodes CASSLMTGVNVGGNTIYF.

The table lists this clone with a count of one. The chain employs TRBV11-3 and TRBJ2-1; 9 positions agree with TRBD1. V shed 4 bases and J 4 bases; nucleotides not matched to a gene: 5. CDR1 is SGHNT and CDR2 is YENEEA in the germline V gene. This CDR3 has 15 residues. CDR3: CASSSGQGQYNEQFF. CDR3 nucleotide sequence: TGTGCCAGCAGCTCGGGACAGGGTCAATACAATGAGCAGTTCTTC.

This chain links TRBV29-1 with TRBJ1-3; 7 nucleotides line up with TRBD1. The V gene's germline CDR1 is SQVTM and CDR2 ANQGSEA. V lost 6 bases, J lost 3 bases, and 11 bases stayed unmatched. This CDR3 is 15 amino acids long. The CDR3 spells CSVQTGSNIGNTIYF. The DNA for the CDR3 is TGCAGCGTACAGACAGGGTCTAATATTGGAAACACCATATATTTT.

The gene calls are TRBV28 and TRBJ1-5; TRBD1 matches 7 bases. CDR3 length: 15 residues. The V and J ends lost 6 bases and 6 bases, in that order; junction bases with no gene match: 11. CDR1 and CDR2 from the germline V gene are MDHEN and SYDVKM. CDR3 sequence (DNA): TGTGCCAGCAGCATATTTGGGACAGAGGGTCAGCCCCAGCATTTT. Amino acids: CASSIFGTEGQPQHF. The variable domain in full, completed from reference TRBV28 and TRBJ1-5, reads DVKVTQSSRYLVKRTGEKVFLECVQDMDHENMFWYRQDPGLGLRLIYFSYDVKMKEKGDIPEGYSVSREKKERFSLILESASTNQTSMYLCASSIFGTEGQPQHFGDGTRLSIL.

The chain recombines TRBV5-1 with TRBJ2-2, with 7 bases matching TRBD1. The CDR3 extends over 16 amino acids. The germline V gene has CDR1 SGHRS and CDR2 YFSETQ. V lost 0 bases and J lost 4; bases outside the gene matches: 6. In DNA form, the CDR3 reads TGCGCCAGCAGCTTGGACCTGCCAGGGGGCACCGGGGAGCTGTTTTTT. It yields the protein CASSLDLPGGTGELFF.

The genes are TRBV2 and TRBJ2-2; 10 nucleotides match TRBD1. Germline CDR1 reads SNHLY; CDR2 reads FYNNEI. The CDR3 sequence is 15 residues long. J gave up 7 bases and V 5 bases, and 7 bases lay outside the gene matches. DNA of the CDR3: TGTGCCAGCAGTTCGACAGGGGGCAATGGCGGGGAGCTGTTTTTT. Residues: CASSSTGGNGGELFF.

V is TRBV7-9 and J is TRBJ1-1; TRBD1 might be the D (5 bases). V lost 5 bases and J lost 7, with 17 bases in between. There are 14 residues in the CDR3. CDR1 is SEHNR, CDR2 FQNEAQ, per germline (reference sequence). This chain's CDR3 is CASSPERGLSEAFF. DNA of the CDR3: TGTGCCAGCAGCCCCGAACGGGGGTTGAGTGAAGCTTTCTTT. Supplemented by reference TRBV7-9 and TRBJ1-1, the full variable domain reads DTGVSQNPRHKITKRGQNVTFRCDPISEHNRLYWYRQTLGQGPEFLTYFQNEAQLEKSRLLSDRFSAERPKGSFSTLEIQRTEQGDSAMYLCASSPERGLSEAFFGQGTRLTVV.

The chain has TRBV5-1 and TRBJ1-2; 8 positions agree with TRBD1. The germline V gene has CDR1 SGHRS and CDR2 YFSETQ. V shed 5 bases and J 4 bases; nucleotides not matched to a gene: 7. The CDR3 runs 14 residues. CDR3 in DNA: TGCGCCAGCAGTACACAGGGGGATTCCTATGGCTACACCTTC. Its protein is CASSTQGDSYGYTF.

The CDR3 here is CASEYNEQFF. The CDR3 DNA reads as TGTGCCAGCGAGTACAATGAGCAGTTCTTC. V gene TRBV9 combines with J gene TRBJ2-1; D remains ambiguous. The V gene's germline CDR1 is SGDLS and CDR2 YYNGEE. The CDR3 extends over 10 amino acids. V lost 7 bases and J 4 bases, leaving 3 bases between the germline ends. The full variable domain, in which reference TRBV9 and TRBJ2-1 provide the parts outside the CDR3, is DSGVTQTPKHLITATGQRVTLRCSPRSGDLSVYWYQQSLDQGLQFLIQYYNGEERAKGNILERFSAQQFPDLHSELNLSSLELGDSALYFCASEYNEQFFGPGTRLTVL.

This sequence joins TRBV7-8 and TRBJ2-7; the D gene is possibly TRBD1 (6 bases). The CDR3 runs 13 residues. The ends were cut back, 4 bases at V and 7 bases at J, with 14 bases in the middle. Per the germline V gene, CDR1 is SGHVS and CDR2 is FQNEAQ. The CDR3 DNA follows: TGTGCCAGCAGCTCCACAGGGTCTTGGGAGCAGTACTTC. This codes for CASSSTGSWEQYF.

The rearrangement joins TRBV21-1 to TRBJ2-1; TRBD2 was called by the table and not checked on the DNA. TRBV21-1 is a known pseudogene. This CDR3 is 16 amino acids long. CDR3 protein: CASTKGLAGTYNEQFF. The CDR3, as DNA: TGTGCCAGCACCAAGGGACTAGCGGGGACCTACAATGAGCAGTTCTTC.

This chain joins TRBV5-1 and TRBJ1-6; 8 bases are a match to TRBD1. J was trimmed by 6 bases and V by 2 bases; bases with no gene match: 4. The V gene's germline CDR1 is SGHRS and CDR2 YFSETQ. This CDR3 region has 15 residues. The CDR3 loop is CASSFQGASNSPLHF. CDR3 DNA sequence: TGCGCCAGCAGCTTTCAGGGGGCTAGTAATTCACCCCTCCACTTT.

The chain couples TRBV5-4 to TRBJ2-5; the match to TRBD2 covers 13 bases. Trimming took 4 bases from V and 5 from J; bases not matched to a gene: 8. The CDR3 length is 16 residues. Germline CDR1 SGHNT, CDR2 YYREEE (reference sequence). CDR3 loop: CASSVLAGGPGETQYF. CDR3 in DNA: TGTGCCAGCAGCGTACTAGCGGGGGGGCCCGGTGAGACCCAGTACTTC.

The rearrangement uses TRBV18 and TRBJ2-7; D gene ambiguous. From germline, CDR1 is KGHSH and CDR2 LQKENI. V lost 3 bases to trimming and J lost 1 base, with 10 bases between them. CDR3 length: 14 residues. The CDR3 nucleotides read TGTGCCAGCTCACCCCCACACCAGTCCTACGAGCAGTACTTC. Translation gives CASSPPHQSYEQYF.

This clone appeared a single time. V and J are TRBV28 and TRBJ1-1; the D gene is possibly TRBD1 (6 bases). Trimming removed 3 bases at V and 1 base at J, with 18 bases between. The CDR3 has 17 amino acids. Germline loops: CDR1 MDHEN, CDR2 SYDVKM. In DNA form, the CDR3 reads TGTGCCAGCAGTTTTCCCGTGAGGGGGATCGGGAACACTGAAGCTTTCTTT. Its translation: CASSFPVRGIGNTEAFF.

The chain recombines TRBV2 with TRBJ2-1; the match to TRBD1 covers 11 bases. CDR3 length: 14 amino acids. J gave up 6 bases and V 6 bases, and 4 bases lay outside the gene matches. Germline V gene sequence: CDR1 SNHLY, CDR2 FYNNEI. The CDR3 DNA reads as TGTGCCAGCAGGGGACAGGGGGGAGGCAATGAGCAGTTCTTC. Translating gives CASRGQGGGNEQFF.

J is TRBJ2-3 and V is TRBV9, with D tentatively TRBD1 (6 bases). Between the trimmed V and J ends, which lost 5 bases and 0 bases, there was a span of 10 bases. The CDR3 has 14 residues. The V gene's germline CDR1 is SGDLS and CDR2 YYNGEE. The CDR3 is CASRGQHSTDTQYF. CDR3 nucleotide sequence: TGTGCCAGCAGAGGACAGCATAGCACAGATACGCAGTATTTT.

The chain combines TRBV12-3 or TRBV12-4 with TRBJ1-1; D gene ambiguous. The CDR3 is 13 residues long. V was pared by 6 bases and J by 0 bases, with 8 bases between. The CDR3 loop reads CASSQQLNTEAFF. The CDR3 bases are TGTGCCAGCAGCCAACAGCTGAACACTGAAGCTTTCTTT.

As regards this clone: Other DNA sequences within the sample encode an identical CDR3. The CDR3 bases are TGTGCCAGCAGCGAACAGGGGGGAGGTGAAAAACTGTTTTTT. It encodes CASSEQGGGEKLFF. This chain connects TRBV2 to TRBJ1-4; 8 bases agree with TRBD1. The CDR3 sequence is 14 residues long. Trimming at V came to 6 bases and at J to 7 bases, leaving 7 bases not matched to a gene. The germline V gene encodes CDR1 SNHLY and CDR2 FYNNEI.

The chain has TRBV12-3 or TRBV12-4 and TRBJ2-7, with 9 bases identical to TRBD2. The CDR3 spans 13 residues. Trimming cost V 1 base and J 6 bases; bases outside gene matches: 1. The CDR3 DNA reads TGTGCCAGCAGTTTAGTGCGGGGGGGCGAGCAGTACTTC. Protein sequence: CASSLVRGGEQYF.

The chain joins TRBV7-8 to TRBJ1-2, with 9 positions matching TRBD1. V was clipped by 5 bases and J by 4 bases; unmatched bases: 8. CDR3 length: 15 amino acids. The germline gives CDR1 SGHVS, CDR2 FQNEAQ. CDR3: CASSPYRGQGYGYTF. As DNA, the CDR3 is TGTGCCAGCAGCCCGTACAGGGGGCAGGGCTATGGCTACACCTTC.

The chain has TRBV30 and TRBJ1-2, with D uncertain. Germline loops: CDR1 GTSNPN, CDR2 SVGIG (reference sequence). This CDR3 contains 11 residues. Trimming removed 5 bases at V and 6 bases at J, with 10 bases between. The CDR3 here is CAWGRKDGYTF. Written as DNA, the CDR3 is TGTGCCTGGGGGAGGAAGGATGGCTACACCTTC.

The chain uses TRBV7-3 and TRBJ2-1; 7 nucleotides align to TRBD2. CDR3 size: 15 residues. Trimming took 0 bases from V and 8 from J; bases not matched to a gene: 7. Looked up from germline, CDR1 is SGHTA and CDR2 is FQGTGA. The CDR3 DNA reads TGTGCCAGCAGCTTAACGGGAGGGCCCGGGGATGAGCAGTTCTTC. This sequence encodes CASSLTGGPGDEQFF.